These T cell receptor beta chains were read from a single sample in a study of blood T cell repertoires in COVID-19. Measured with immunoSEQ multiplex PCR; TCRdb has only the in-frame clones, and not every one. There are 110,000 to 150,000 clones in the sample; approximately 92% occur only once, and 2.5% to 3.5% lies in the top ten. The sequenced sample was peripheral blood. The receptors shown here come from a woman aged 60-75 years with active COVID-19. Each CDR3 is given with its conserved first and last residue. The order of the fields is clone size, J gene, D gene, V gene, CDR3 protein, CDR3 DNA. The D gene is left open where the match is weak. Rows give clone size only sometimes, using once, few, many, or a class for an expanded clone.

clone size: .
J gene: TRBJ2-3
D gene: TRBD2
V gene: TRBV7-2
CDR3 protein: CASSLGGTRRDTQYF
CDR3 DNA: TGTGCCAGCAGCTTAGGGGGGACTAGACGCGATACGCAGTATTTT

clone size: .
J gene: TRBJ2-1
D gene: TRBD1
V gene: TRBV3-1/TRBV3-2
CDR3 protein: CASSYTGVQFF
CDR3 DNA: TGTGCCAGCAGTTACACAGGGGTGCAGTTCTTC

clone size: once
J gene: TRBJ2-2
D gene: .
V gene: TRBV24-1
CDR3 protein: CATSEFQNTGELFF
CDR3 DNA: TGTGCCACCAGTGAGTTTCAGAACACCGGGGAGCTGTTTTTT

clone size: .
J gene: TRBJ2-1
D gene: TRBD2
V gene: TRBV24-1
CDR3 protein: CATSDPEAGGYNEQFF
CDR3 DNA: TGTGCCACCAGTGATCCGGAAGCGGGAGGGTACAATGAGCAGTTCTTC

clone size: once
J gene: TRBJ2-3
D gene: .
V gene: TRBV5-1
CDR3 protein: CASTDRNSADTQYF
CDR3 DNA: TGCGCCAGCACGGACAGAAATTCCGCAGATACGCAGTATTTT

clone size: .
J gene: TRBJ2-1
D gene: TRBD2
V gene: TRBV6-5
CDR3 protein: CASRVQAGPNEQFF
CDR3 DNA: TGTGCCAGCAGAGTCCAAGCGGGGCCCAATGAGCAGTTCTTC

clone size: .
J gene: TRBJ2-7
D gene: TRBD2
V gene: TRBV27
CDR3 protein: CASSLFAGDYEQYF
CDR3 DNA: TGTGCCAGCAGTTTATTTGCGGGAGACTACGAGCAGTACTTC

clone size: .
J gene: TRBJ2-1
D gene: .
V gene: TRBV28
CDR3 protein: CASSKTGDEQFF
CDR3 DNA: TGTGCCAGCAGTAAAACAGGCGATGAGCAGTTCTTC

clone size: .
J gene: TRBJ2-7
D gene: .
V gene: TRBV6-2/TRBV6-3
CDR3 protein: CASSYSTASYEQYF
CDR3 DNA: TGTGCCAGCAGTTACTCGACAGCATCCTACGAGCAGTACTTC

clone size: .
J gene: TRBJ1-4
D gene: .
V gene: TRBV5-4
CDR3 protein: CASSPDSPGTNEKLFF
CDR3 DNA: TGTGCCAGCAGCCCTGACAGCCCAGGAACTAATGAAAAACTGTTTTTT

clone size: .
J gene: TRBJ1-2
D gene: .
V gene: TRBV20-1
CDR3 protein: CRMTHLYGYTF
CDR3 DNA: TGCAGAATGACACATCTCTATGGCTACACCTTC

clone size: once
J gene: TRBJ2-7
D gene: .
V gene: TRBV19
CDR3 protein: CASSIGRASYEQYF
CDR3 DNA: TGTGCCAGTAGTATCGGCAGGGCGTCCTACGAGCAGTACTTC

clone size: .
J gene: TRBJ2-4
D gene: TRBD2
V gene: TRBV18
CDR3 protein: CASSPTPSGVAKNIQYF
CDR3 DNA: TGTGCCAGCTCCCCCACCCCTAGCGGAGTAGCCAAAAACATTCAGTACTTC

clone size: .
J gene: TRBJ2-1
D gene: TRBD2
V gene: TRBV6-5
CDR3 protein: CASSYSGRGGNEQFF
CDR3 DNA: TGTGCCAGCAGTTATAGCGGGAGGGGGGGCAATGAGCAGTTCTTC

clone size: .
J gene: TRBJ2-1
D gene: TRBD2
V gene: TRBV18
CDR3 protein: CASSSGGSGLGDEQFF
CDR3 DNA: TGTGCCAGCTCATCGGGAGGTAGCGGCTTAGGCGATGAGCAGTTCTTC

clone size: .
J gene: TRBJ2-4
D gene: TRBD1
V gene: TRBV28
CDR3 protein: CASSFVWDRKNIQYF
CDR3 DNA: TGTGCCAGCAGTTTCGTGTGGGACAGAAAAAACATTCAGTACTTC

clone size: .
J gene: TRBJ2-1
D gene: .
V gene: TRBV5-1
CDR3 protein: CVSSLMTGTFNEQFF
CDR3 DNA: TGCGTCAGCAGCTTGATGACAGGGACTTTCAATGAGCAGTTCTTC

clone size: .
J gene: TRBJ1-6
D gene: .
V gene: TRBV18
CDR3 protein: CASSPTGLNSPLHF
CDR3 DNA: TGTGCCAGCTCCCCCACAGGCTTAAATTCACCCCTCCACTTT

clone size: .
J gene: TRBJ1-5
D gene: TRBD1
V gene: TRBV19
CDR3 protein: CASKRDRGLQPQHF
CDR3 DNA: TGTGCCAGCAAACGAGACAGGGGATTACAGCCCCAGCATTTT

clone size: .
J gene: TRBJ2-3
D gene: .
V gene: TRBV6-2/TRBV6-3
CDR3 protein: CASSPRKAGGTDTQYF
CDR3 DNA: TGTGCCAGCAGTCCCCGAAAGGCGGGCGGCACAGATACGCAGTATTTT

clone size: once
J gene: TRBJ2-1
D gene: .
V gene: TRBV5-4
CDR3 protein: CASSLVGRPYNEQFF
CDR3 DNA: TGTGCCAGCAGCTTGGTAGGGAGACCCTACAATGAGCAGTTCTTC

clone size: .
J gene: TRBJ2-3
D gene: TRBD1
V gene: TRBV7-3
CDR3 protein: CASSQQGGSTDTQYF
CDR3 DNA: TGTGCCAGCAGCCAACAGGGGGGAAGCACAGATACGCAGTATTTT

clone size: .
J gene: TRBJ1-3
D gene: TRBD1
V gene: TRBV12-3/TRBV12-4
CDR3 protein: CASSYRGWDTIYF
CDR3 DNA: TGTGCCAGCAGTTACAGGGGTTGGGACACCATATATTTT

clone size: .
J gene: TRBJ1-1
D gene: .
V gene: TRBV7-8
CDR3 protein: CASSLASGMNTEAFF
CDR3 DNA: TGTGCCAGCAGCTTAGCGAGCGGGATGAACACTGAAGCTTTCTTT

clone size: few
J gene: TRBJ2-1
D gene: .
V gene: TRBV29-1
CDR3 protein: CSIELRGVPDNEQFF
CDR3 DNA: TGCAGCATTGAACTGCGGGGAGTACCCGACAATGAGCAGTTCTTC

clone size: .
J gene: TRBJ2-2
D gene: .
V gene: TRBV7-8
CDR3 protein: CASSLVAFRDSPNTGELFF
CDR3 DNA: TGTGCCAGCAGCTTAGTGGCGTTCCGGGACTCCCCGAACACCGGGGAGCTGTTTTTT

clone size: .
J gene: TRBJ2-2
D gene: TRBD2
V gene: TRBV5-6
CDR3 protein: CASSSSSGVANTGELFF
CDR3 DNA: TGTGCCAGCAGCTCTTCTAGCGGAGTCGCGAACACCGGGGAGCTGTTTTTT

clone size: .
J gene: TRBJ1-5
D gene: .
V gene: TRBV3-1/TRBV3-2
CDR3 protein: CASSLGSSNQPQHF
CDR3 DNA: TGTGCCAGCAGCCTCGGGTCTAGCAATCAGCCCCAGCATTTT

clone size: .
J gene: TRBJ2-4
D gene: TRBD1
V gene: TRBV27
CDR3 protein: CASSQGEGGIQYF
CDR3 DNA: TGTGCCAGCAGTCAGGGGGAAGGTGGCATTCAGTACTTC

clone size: once
J gene: TRBJ2-2
D gene: .
V gene: TRBV18
CDR3 protein: CASSPGQGSTGELFF
CDR3 DNA: TGTGCCAGCTCACCGGGCCAGGGGAGCACCGGGGAGCTGTTTTTT

clone size: .
J gene: TRBJ2-1
D gene: .
V gene: TRBV5-1
CDR3 protein: CASSFDPLADEQFF
CDR3 DNA: TGCGCCAGCAGTTTCGACCCGCTTGCGGATGAGCAGTTCTTC

clone size: .
J gene: TRBJ1-2
D gene: .
V gene: TRBV6-5
CDR3 protein: CASTRAGRSGYGYTF
CDR3 DNA: TGTGCCAGCACCAGAGCAGGACGGAGCGGTTATGGCTACACCTTC

clone size: .
J gene: TRBJ2-5
D gene: TRBD2
V gene: TRBV12-3/TRBV12-4
CDR3 protein: CASSFSGGETQYF
CDR3 DNA: TGTGCCAGCAGTTTTTCGGGAGGCGAGACCCAGTACTTC